These T cell receptor beta chains were read from a single sample in a study of human T cells and chemical hapten exposure. One entry per CDR3 protein results from TCRdb running MiXCR on the RACE reads. The sample lists tens of thousands of distinct CDR3 sequences; under 15% were seen once. The specimen comprised whole blood, sampled in connection with sensitization to the hapten diphenylcyclopropenone (DPC). The receptors derive from a man aged 25 to 45 with alopecia areata. Some clones in this sample may be carry-over from other donors' samples. Both conserved end residues are part of each CDR3. A D gene is named only where the DNA matches it firmly. Clone size is stated in some rows and not others, as once, few, many or a class when expanded.

TRBJ2-1 | . | TRBD2 | TRBV12-3/TRBV12-4 | TGTGCCAGCAGTCCCCGAAGGGCGGGGGGTTACAATGAGCAGTTCTTC | CASSPRRAGGYNEQFF
TRBJ1-5 | few | TRBD1 | TRBV28 | TGTGCCAGCAGTCGGACAGGGGTACAGCCCCAGCATTTT | CASSRTGVQPQHF
TRBJ2-3 | . | TRBD2 | TRBV11-1 | TGTGCCAGCAGCTTACTCCTTGGACTAGCGGGACGTAGCACAGATACGCAGTATTTT | CASSLLLGLAGRSTDTQYF
TRBJ2-2 | many | . | TRBV3-1 | TGTGCCAGCAGCCGCGTCGGGACCGGGGAGCTGTTTTTT | CASSRVGTGELFF
TRBJ2-7 | . | . | TRBV28 | TGTGCCAGCACCCCTTCGAGCCAGGGAAGCAACGAGCAGTACTTC | CASTPSSQGSNEQYF
TRBJ2-7 | . | . | TRBV28 | TGTGCCAGCAGTTTACGAGCAGTCTACTACTCCTACGAGCAGTACTTC | CASSLRAVYYSYEQYF
TRBJ1-5 | . | TRBD1 | TRBV28 | TGTGCCAGCAGTTTCAGGGGGAGCCAGCCCCAGCATTTT | CASSFRGSQPQHF
TRBJ2-2 | many | . | TRBV24-1 | TGTGCCACCAGTGATTTGGCAGATACCGGGGAGCTGTTTTTT | CATSDLADTGELFF
TRBJ1-2 | few | . | TRBV12-2 | TGTGCAAGTCGTCCCTGTGGACTCCTATACTATGGCTACACCTTC | CASRPCGLLYYGYTF
TRBJ2-7 | many | TRBD1 | TRBV29-1 | TGCAGCGTTGAAGGAGGACAGGGAAGTACCGAGCAGTACTTC | CSVEGGQGSTEQYF
TRBJ2-7 | many | . | TRBV29-1 | TGCAGCGTGCGGACCGACTTCTACGAGCAGTACTTC | CSVRTDFYEQYF
TRBJ2-7 | many | . | TRBV12-3/TRBV12-4 | TGTGCCAGCAGTGAACTGGGGGAGCAGTACTTC | CASSELGEQYF
TRBJ2-7 | . | . | TRBV28 | TGTGCCAGCAGTTTCCTCCAGGGCTCCTACGAGCAGTACTTC | CASSFLQGSYEQYF
TRBJ1-1 | . | . | TRBV5-1 | TGCGCCAGCAGCTTGATCGGCGGGGGAAACACTGAAGCTTTCTTT | CASSLIGGGNTEAFF
TRBJ2-3 | . | . | TRBV29-1 | TGCAGCGTTGAAGACTCGTTCACAGATACGCAGTATTTT | CSVEDSFTDTQYF
TRBJ2-5 | few | . | TRBV29-1 | TGCAGCGGCGGCCGGGACGGTGAAGAGACCCAGTACTTC | CSGGRDGEETQYF
TRBJ2-4 | many | . | TRBV3-1 | TGTGCCAGCAGCCAAGACGACATTCAGTACTTC | CASSQDDIQYF
TRBJ2-5 | few | . | TRBV6-5 | TGTGCCAGCAGTTACTCTAGGGGAGAGACCCAGTACTTC | CASSYSRGETQYF
TRBJ2-5 | . | . | TRBV7-2 | TGTGCCAGCAGTACCGGATCTGGGCGGAGACAAGAGACCCAGTACTTC | CASSTGSGRRQETQYF
TRBJ1-1 | few | . | TRBV6-4 | TGTGCCAGCAGTAACGACAGGCCGACTGACCCGAACACTGAAGCTTTCTTT | CASSNDRPTDPNTEAFF
TRBJ1-6 | many | TRBD1 | TRBV7-2 | TGTGCCAGCAGCTTAGCGAGGACAGGGGCTAATTCACCCCTCCACTTT | CASSLARTGANSPLHF
TRBJ2-7 | . | . | TRBV29-1 | TGCAGCGTCCCCCGGGCCGGCGCTGGGTACGAGCAGTACTTC | CSVPRAGAGYEQYF
TRBJ1-1 | few | . | TRBV12-3/TRBV12-4 | TGTGCCAGCAGATCGGGAGACAAGAACACTGAAGCTTTCTTT | CASRSGDKNTEAFF
TRBJ1-1 | few | . | TRBV7-2 | TGTGCCAGCAGCCGGGGGAGAACTGAAGCTTTCTTT | CASSRGRTEAFF
TRBJ1-1 | few | . | TRBV3-1 | TGTGCCAGCAGCCCGACTACGGCAGGGGATGAAGCTTTCTTT | CASSPTTAGDEAFF
TRBJ2-5 | many | TRBD1 | TRBV7-8 | TGTGCCAGCAGCCCCCGCCGGGACAGGGGGACGCGGGAGACCCAGTACTTC | CASSPRRDRGTRETQYF
TRBJ2-3 | few | . | TRBV11-2 | TGTGCCATCCTATTAGGGGGGGGGACAGATACGCAGTATTTT | CAILLGGGTDTQYF
TRBJ2-5 | few | . | TRBV5-4 | TGTGCCAGCAGCTTGGGGGCGGCCTCCTCCCAAGAGACCCAGTACTTC | CASSLGAASSQETQYF
TRBJ1-1 | many | TRBD1 | TRBV20-1 | TGCAGTGCCTCCCCTGGGACAGCGGCACAAGCTTTCTTT | CSASPGTAAQAFF
TRBJ1-2 | . | TRBD1 | TRBV12-5 | TGTGCTAGTGGTTTGGGACAGGGGGCGCTTAGCTATGGCTACACCTTC | CASGLGQGALSYGYTF
TRBJ1-2 | many | . | TRBV7-9 | TGTGCCAGCAGCGGAAGGACACCTCCCTTGGAAGGCTACACCTTC | CASSGRTPPLEGYTF
TRBJ2-5 | few | . | TRBV29-1 | TGCAGCGTTTGGTCGGAGACCCAGTACTTC | CSVWSETQYF
TRBJ2-7 | few | . | TRBV13 | TGTGCCAGCAGCTCCAGGGGCATTTTGGACGAGCAGTACTTC | CASSSRGILDEQYF
TRBJ2-2 | many | . | TRBV2 | TGTGCCAGCCGAGACAGCCCGAACACCGGGGAGCTGTTTTTT | CASRDSPNTGELFF